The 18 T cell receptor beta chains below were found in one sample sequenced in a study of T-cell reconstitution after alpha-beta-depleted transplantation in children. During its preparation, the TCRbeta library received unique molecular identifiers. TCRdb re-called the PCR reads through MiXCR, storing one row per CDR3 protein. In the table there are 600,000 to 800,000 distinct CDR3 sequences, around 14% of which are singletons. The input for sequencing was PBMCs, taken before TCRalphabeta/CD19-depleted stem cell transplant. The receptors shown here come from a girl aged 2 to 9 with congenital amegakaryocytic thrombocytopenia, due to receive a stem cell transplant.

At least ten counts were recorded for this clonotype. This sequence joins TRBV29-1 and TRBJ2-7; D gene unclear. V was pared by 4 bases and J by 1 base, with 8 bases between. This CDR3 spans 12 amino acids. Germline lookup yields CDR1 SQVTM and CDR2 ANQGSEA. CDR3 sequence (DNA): TGCAGCGTTGTTGACAAGTCCTACGAGCAGTACTTC. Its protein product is CSVVDKSYEQYF.

Written as DNA, the CDR3 is TGTGCCCGGGGCAGAAATGAGCAGTTCTTC. This encodes CARGRNEQFF. The chain carries TRBV2 and TRBJ2-1; D is tentatively TRBD1 or TRBD2 (5 bases each). Trimming pared 11 bases from V and 7 bases from J, leaving 9 bases between. Germline V gene sequence: CDR1 SNHLY, CDR2 FYNNEI. The CDR3 contains 10 residues.

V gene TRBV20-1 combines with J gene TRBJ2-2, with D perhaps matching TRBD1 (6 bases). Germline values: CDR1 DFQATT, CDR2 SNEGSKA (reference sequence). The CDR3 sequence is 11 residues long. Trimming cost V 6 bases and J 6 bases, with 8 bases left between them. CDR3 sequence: CSAGAAGELFF. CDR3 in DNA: TGCAGTGCGGGGGCGGCCGGGGAGCTGTTTTTT.

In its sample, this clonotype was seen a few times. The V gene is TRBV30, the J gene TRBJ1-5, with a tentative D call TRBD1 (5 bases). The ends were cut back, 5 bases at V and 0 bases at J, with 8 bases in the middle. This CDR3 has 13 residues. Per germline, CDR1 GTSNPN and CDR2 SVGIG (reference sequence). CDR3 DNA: TGTGCCTGGGGGACGTATAGCAATCAGCCCCAGCATTTT. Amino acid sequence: CAWGTYSNQPQHF.

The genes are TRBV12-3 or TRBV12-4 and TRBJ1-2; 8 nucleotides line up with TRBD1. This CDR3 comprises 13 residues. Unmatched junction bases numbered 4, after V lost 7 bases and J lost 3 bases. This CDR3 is CASTLDRDYGYTF. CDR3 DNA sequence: TGTGCCAGCACCTTGGACAGGGACTATGGCTACACCTTC.

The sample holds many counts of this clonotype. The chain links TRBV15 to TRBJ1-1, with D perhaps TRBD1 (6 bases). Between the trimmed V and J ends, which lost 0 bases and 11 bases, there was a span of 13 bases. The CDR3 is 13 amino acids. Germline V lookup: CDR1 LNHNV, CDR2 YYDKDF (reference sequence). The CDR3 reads CATSRDQSGDAFF. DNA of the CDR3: TGTGCCACCAGCAGAGATCAGTCAGGGGATGCTTTCTTT.

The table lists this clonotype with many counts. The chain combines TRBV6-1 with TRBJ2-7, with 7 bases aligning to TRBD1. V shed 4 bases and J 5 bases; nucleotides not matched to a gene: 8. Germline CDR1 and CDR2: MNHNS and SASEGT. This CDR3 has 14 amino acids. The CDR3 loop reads CASSVRDSRDEQYF. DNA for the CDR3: TGTGCCAGCAGTGTCCGGGACAGCCGGGACGAGCAGTACTTC.

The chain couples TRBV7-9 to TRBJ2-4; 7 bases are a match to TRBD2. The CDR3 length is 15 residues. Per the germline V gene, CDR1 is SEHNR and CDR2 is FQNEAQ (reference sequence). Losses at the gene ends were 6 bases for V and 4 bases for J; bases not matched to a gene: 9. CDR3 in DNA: TGTGCCAGCAGTGCGGGGCTAGCGGTAAAAAACATTCAGTACTTC. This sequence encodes CASSAGLAVKNIQYF.

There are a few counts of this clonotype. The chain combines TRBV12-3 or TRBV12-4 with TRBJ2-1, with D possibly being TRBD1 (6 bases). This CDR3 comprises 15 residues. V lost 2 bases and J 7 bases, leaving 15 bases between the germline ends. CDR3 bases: TGTGCCAGCAGTTTATCCGGAGGACAGCAAAATGAGCAGTTCTTC. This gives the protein CASSLSGGQQNEQFF.

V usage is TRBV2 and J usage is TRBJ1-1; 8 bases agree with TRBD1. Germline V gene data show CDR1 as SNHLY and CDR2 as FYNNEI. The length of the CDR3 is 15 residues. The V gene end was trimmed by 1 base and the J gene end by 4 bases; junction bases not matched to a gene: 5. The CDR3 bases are TGTGCCAGCAGTGAAGGGACAGGGAGCGGCACTGAAGCTTTCTTT. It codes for CASSEGTGSGTEAFF.

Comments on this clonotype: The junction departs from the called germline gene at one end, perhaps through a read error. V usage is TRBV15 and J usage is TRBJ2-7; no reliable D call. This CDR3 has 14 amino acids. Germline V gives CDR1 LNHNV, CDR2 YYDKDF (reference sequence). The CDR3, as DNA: TGTGCCACCAGCAAAGCCTTTTCTGTCGTCGAGCAGCACTTC. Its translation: CATSKAFSVVEQHF. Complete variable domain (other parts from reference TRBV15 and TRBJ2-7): DAMVIQNPRYQVTQFGKPVTLSCSQTLNHNVMYWYQQKSSQAPKLLFHYYDKDFNNEADTPDNFQSRRPNTSFCFLDIRSPGLGDTAMYLCATSKAFSVVEQHFGPGTRLTVT.

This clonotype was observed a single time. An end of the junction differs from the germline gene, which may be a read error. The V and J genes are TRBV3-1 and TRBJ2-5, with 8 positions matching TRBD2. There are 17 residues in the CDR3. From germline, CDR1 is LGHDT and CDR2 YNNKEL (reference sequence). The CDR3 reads CACSQAASAGVSKTQYF. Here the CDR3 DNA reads TGTGCCTGCAGCCAAGCTGCTTCAGCGGGAGTATCGAAGACCCAGTACTTC.

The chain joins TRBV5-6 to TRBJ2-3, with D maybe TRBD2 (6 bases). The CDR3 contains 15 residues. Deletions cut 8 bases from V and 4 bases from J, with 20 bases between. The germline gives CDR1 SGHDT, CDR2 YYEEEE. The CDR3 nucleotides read TGTGCCAGTCAGCTTGGAGGGTCCGGTTCAGATACGCAGTATTTT. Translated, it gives CASQLGGSGSDTQYF.

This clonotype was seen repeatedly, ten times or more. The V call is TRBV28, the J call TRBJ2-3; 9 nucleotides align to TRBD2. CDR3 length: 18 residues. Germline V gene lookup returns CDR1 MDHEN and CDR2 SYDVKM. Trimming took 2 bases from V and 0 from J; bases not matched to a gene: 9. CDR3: CASSLGFVAGDSTDTQYF. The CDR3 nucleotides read TGTGCCAGCAGTTTAGGTTTTGTAGCGGGAGATAGCACAGATACGCAGTATTTT.

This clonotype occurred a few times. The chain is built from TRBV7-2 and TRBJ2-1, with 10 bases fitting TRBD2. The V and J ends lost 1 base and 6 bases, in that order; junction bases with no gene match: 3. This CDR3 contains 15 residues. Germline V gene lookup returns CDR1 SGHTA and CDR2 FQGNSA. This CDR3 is CASSLVAGGVNEQFF. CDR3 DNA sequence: TGTGCCAGCAGCTTAGTAGCGGGAGGCGTCAATGAGCAGTTCTTC.

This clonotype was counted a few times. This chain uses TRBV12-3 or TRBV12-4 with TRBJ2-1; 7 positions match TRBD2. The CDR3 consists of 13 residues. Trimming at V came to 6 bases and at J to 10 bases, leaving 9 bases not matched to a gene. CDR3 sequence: CASSRGLAVEQFF. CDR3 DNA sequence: TGTGCCAGCAGCCGCGGGCTAGCGGTAGAGCAGTTCTTC.

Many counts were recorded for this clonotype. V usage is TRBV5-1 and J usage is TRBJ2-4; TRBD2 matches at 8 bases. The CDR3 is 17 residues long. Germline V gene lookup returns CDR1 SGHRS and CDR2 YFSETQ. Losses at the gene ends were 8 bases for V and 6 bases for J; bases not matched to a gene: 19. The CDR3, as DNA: TGCGCCAGAGCCCCAGAGGATCAGCGGGAGATTGGAAACATTCAGTACTTC. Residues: CARAPEDQREIGNIQYF.

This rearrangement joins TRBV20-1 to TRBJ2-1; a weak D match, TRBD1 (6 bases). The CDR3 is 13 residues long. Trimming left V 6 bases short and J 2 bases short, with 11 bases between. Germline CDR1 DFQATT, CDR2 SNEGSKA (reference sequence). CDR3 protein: CSASRGAYNEQFF. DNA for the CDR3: TGCAGTGCGAGCAGGGGAGCCTACAATGAGCAGTTCTTC.